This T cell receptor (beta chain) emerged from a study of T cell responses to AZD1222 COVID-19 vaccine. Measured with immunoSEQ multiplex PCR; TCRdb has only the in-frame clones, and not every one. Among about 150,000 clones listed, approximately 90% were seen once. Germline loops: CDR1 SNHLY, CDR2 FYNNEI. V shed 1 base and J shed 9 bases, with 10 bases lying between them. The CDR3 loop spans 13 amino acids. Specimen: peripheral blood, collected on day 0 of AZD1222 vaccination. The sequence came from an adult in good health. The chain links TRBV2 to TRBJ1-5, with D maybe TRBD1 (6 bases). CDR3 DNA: TGTGCCAGCAGTGAAGGTCCACAGGGGCCCCAGCATTTT. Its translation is CASSEGPQGPQHF.